A single sample is the source of the 29 T cell receptor beta chains below, sequenced in a study of blood T cell repertoires in COVID-19. Assay used: immunoSEQ multiplex PCR; TCRdb lists only in-frame clones, some missing. The sample yields 200,000 or so clones, about 78% seen once. The sequenced sample was peripheral blood. Every receptor here comes from a woman in her sixties or seventies with acute or convalescent COVID-19.

The J gene is TRBJ2-3, the V gene TRBV6-5; a weak D match, TRBD1 (8 bases). The length of the CDR3 is 14 residues. CDR1 MNHEY and CDR2 SVGAGI come from the germline V gene. V was pared by 4 bases and J by 9 bases, with 17 bases between. The CDR3 region has the DNA TGTGCCAGCAGTTCCTACAGGGGGGGATCGACGCAGTATTTT. It is translated as CASSSYRGGSTQYF.

The rearrangement joins TRBV28 to TRBJ1-2; TRBD1 might be the D (6 bases). The CDR3 length is 13 residues. Germline assignment: CDR1 MDHEN and CDR2 SYDVKM. V lost 6 bases and J lost 4, with 12 bases in between. DNA for the CDR3: TGTGCCAGCAGCCGACAGGTTGTCTATGGCTACACCTTC. Its translation: CASSRQVVYGYTF.

The J gene is TRBJ2-1, the V gene TRBV24-1, with a weak D call TRBD1 (6 bases). Germline CDR1 KGHDR, CDR2 SFDVKD. This CDR3 is 15 amino acids long. Trimming removed 2 bases at V and 6 bases at J, with 13 bases between. The CDR3 region has the DNA TGTGCCACCAGTGATTATACAGGGATCCTCAATGAGCAGTTCTTC. This encodes CATSDYTGILNEQFF.

This clone was counted between two and nine times. The chain couples TRBV14 to TRBJ1-1; D ambiguous. V was pared by 1 base and J by 4 bases, with 16 bases between. Germline V gene sequence: CDR1 SGHDN, CDR2 FVKESK. The length of the CDR3 is 16 residues. This CDR3 reads CASSQGGSRRVTEAFF. CDR3 bases: TGTGCCAGCAGCCAAGGTGGCAGCCGGCGGGTCACTGAAGCTTTCTTT.

The chain is built from TRBV18 and TRBJ2-1, with D possibly being TRBD1 (6 bases). The V gene lost 6 bases and the J gene lost 9 bases, with 18 bases spanning the gap. From germline, CDR1 is KGHSH and CDR2 LQKENI. There are 14 residues in the CDR3. The CDR3 DNA reads as TGTGCCAGCTCGGTGGACAGTGCCAAGGGTGAGCAGTTCTTC. Amino acids: CASSVDSAKGEQFF. Variable domain in full (rest from reference TRBV18 and TRBJ2-1): NAGVMQNPRHLVRRRGQEARLRCSPMKGHSHVYWYRQLPEEGLKFMVYLQKENIIDESGMPKERFSAEFPKEGPSILRIQQVVRGDSAAYFCASSVDSAKGEQFFGPGTRLTVL.

This clone was detected only a few times. The V and J genes are TRBV3-1 (or the pseudogene TRBV3-2) and TRBJ1-2; the match to TRBD1 covers 7 bases. After removal of 5 bases from V and 3 bases from J, the junction contained 3 bases not matched to a gene. The V gene's germline CDR1 is LGHDT and CDR2 YNNKEL (reference sequence). The CDR3 loop spans 13 amino acids. The CDR3 loop reads CASSFQGDYGYTF. The CDR3, as DNA: TGTGCCAGCAGCTTCCAGGGGGACTATGGCTACACCTTC.

The V call is TRBV18, the J call TRBJ1-5; the D gene is possibly TRBD1 (6 bases). V was clipped by 4 bases and J by 5 bases, with 15 bases between them. This CDR3 is 15 amino acids long. Germline values: CDR1 KGHSH, CDR2 LQKENI. CDR3 DNA sequence: TGTGCCAGCTCACGAGAAGGGGGGAGGGATCAGCCCCAGCATTTT. Translated, it gives CASSREGGRDQPQHF.

This rearrangement joins TRBV5-1 to TRBJ1-4, with D possibly TRBD1 on 5 matching bases. CDR3 length: 15 amino acids. The V end was cut by 1 base, the J end by 3 bases, with 10 bases between. Looked up from germline, CDR1 is SGHRS and CDR2 is YFSETQ. The CDR3 sequence: CASSLQGRANEKLFF. The CDR3 region has the DNA TGCGCCAGCAGCTTGCAGGGCAGGGCTAATGAAAAACTGTTTTTT.

This chain joins TRBV5-4 and TRBJ2-1; TRBD2 is a possible D gene (6 bases). Looked up from germline, CDR1 is SGHNT and CDR2 is YYREEE (reference sequence). The CDR3 is 13 residues long. V lost 4 bases and J lost 6, with 11 bases in between. CDR3 DNA sequence: TGTGCCAGCAGCCCGCGGGACGGCAATGAGCAGTTCTTC. It codes for CASSPRDGNEQFF.

This clone was detected only once. The genes are TRBV9 and TRBJ2-1, with D maybe TRBD2 (5 bases). V was shortened by 0 bases and J by 6 bases, with 13 bases between the two germline ends. Germline CDR1 and CDR2: SGDLS and YYNGEE. The CDR3 has 15 residues. CDR3 amino acids: CASSVAGVAGNEQFF. CDR3 in DNA: TGTGCCAGCAGCGTAGCCGGGGTTGCGGGCAATGAGCAGTTCTTC.

The CDR3 region is CASGRDRDGYTF. The DNA for the CDR3 is TGTGCCAGCGGCCGGGACAGGGATGGCTACACCTTC. The chain joins TRBV6-5 to TRBJ1-2, with 9 bases aligning to TRBD1. Germline V gene data show CDR1 as MNHEY and CDR2 as SVGAGI. Trimming cost V 8 bases and J 6 bases; bases outside gene matches: 4. The length of the CDR3 is 12 residues.

CDR3 loop: CASSPGQGYGYTF. Here the CDR3 DNA reads TGTGCCAGCAGCCCCGGACAGGGTTATGGCTACACCTTC. This rearrangement joins TRBV2 to TRBJ1-2; 8 bases match TRBD1. This CDR3 is built from 13 residues. Germline CDR1 is SNHLY and CDR2 is FYNNEI. The V and J ends lost 6 bases and 5 bases, in that order; junction bases with no gene match: 5.

The chain combines TRBV5-4 with TRBJ2-1, with D possibly matching TRBD1 (6 bases). The CDR3 contains 13 residues. Germline-derived CDR1 and CDR2 are SGHNT and YYREEE (reference sequence). V was clipped by 5 bases and J by 4 bases, with 10 bases between them. The CDR3 loop is CASRGAGYNEQFF. CDR3 nucleotide sequence: TGTGCCAGCAGGGGGGCGGGTTACAATGAGCAGTTCTTC.

A single count supports this clone. The chain uses TRBV4-1 and TRBJ1-6; D is uncertain. With 1 base removed from V and 5 bases from J, the gap between germline ends came to 12 bases. Germline CDR1 reads MGHRA; CDR2 reads YSYEKL. The CDR3 sequence is 16 residues long. The CDR3 region has the DNA TGCGCCAGCAGCCAAGCACTTCGGACTAATAATTCACCCCTCCACTTT. Its translation: CASSQALRTNNSPLHF.

J is TRBJ1-5 and V is TRBV7-9; tentatively, D is TRBD1 (6 bases). The CDR3 totals 14 residues. V lost 5 bases to trimming and J lost 5 bases, with 13 bases between them. The V gene's germline CDR1 is SEHNR and CDR2 FQNEAQ (reference sequence). The CDR3 spells CASSPGPGDQPQHF. The CDR3 nucleotides read TGTGCCAGCAGCCCCGGGCCAGGGGATCAGCCCCAGCATTTT.

J is TRBJ1-5 and V is TRBV6-5; D is uncertain. The germline V and J ends were trimmed by 7 bases and 0 bases, with 13 bases remaining between them. The CDR3 length is 15 residues. In germline, CDR1 is MNHEY, CDR2 SVGAGI. The CDR3 loop reads CASTARGYSNQPQHF. The CDR3 region has the DNA TGTGCCAGCACCGCCCGCGGGTATAGCAATCAGCCCCAGCATTTT.

CDR3 in amino acids: CATSRDGQGVGEQYF. CDR3 bases: TGTGCCACCAGCAGAGATGGTCAGGGGGTGGGTGAGCAGTACTTC. The gene calls are TRBV15 and TRBJ2-7, with TRBD1 matching over 7 bases. The junction had 9 bases not matched to a gene; V was cut back by 0 bases and J by 7 bases. Germline CDR1 LNHNV, CDR2 YYDKDF (reference sequence). The CDR3 is 15 residues long.

This clone occurred a few times. J is TRBJ2-2 and V is TRBV7-9, with a possible D match to TRBD1 (6 bases). V lost 5 bases and J 4 bases, leaving 8 bases between the germline ends. Germline CDR1 is SEHNR and CDR2 is FQNEAQ (reference sequence). CDR3 length: 13 amino acids. CDR3 coding DNA: TGTGCCAGCAGCGCCAGGGGCACCGGGGAGCTGTTTTTT. Its translation: CASSARGTGELFF. Full variable domain (rest looked up from reference TRBV7-9 and TRBJ2-2): DTGVSQNPRHKITKRGQNVTFRCDPISEHNRLYWYRQTLGQGPEFLTYFQNEAQLEKSRLLSDRFSAERPKGSFSTLEIQRTEQGDSAMYLCASSARGTGELFFGEGSRLTVL.

The chain couples TRBV12-3 or TRBV12-4 to TRBJ1-6; D is possibly TRBD1 (5 bases). CDR3 length equals 13 residues. Trimming pared 6 bases from V and 9 bases from J, leaving 12 bases between. CDR3 protein: CASSTLQGSPLHF. The DNA for the CDR3 is TGTGCCAGCAGCACCCTTCAGGGTTCACCCCTCCACTTT.

The genes are TRBV18 and TRBJ2-3; a weak D match, TRBD2 (6 bases). The CDR3 has 14 amino acids. Germline CDR1 reads KGHSH; CDR2 reads LQKENI. V lost 6 bases and J lost 1, with 11 bases in between. Here the CDR3 reads CASSGASGTDTQYF. CDR3 coding DNA: TGTGCCAGCTCTGGGGCTAGCGGCACAGATACGCAGTATTTT.

The chain employs TRBV19 and TRBJ1-5, with a tentative D call TRBD1 (6 bases). V lost 3 bases, J lost 0 bases, and 12 bases lay in between. The CDR3 has 16 residues. Germline V gene data show CDR1 as LNHDA and CDR2 as SQIVND (reference sequence). Written as DNA, the CDR3 is TGTGCCAGTAGTATCTACAGGGAACTTAGCAATCAGCCCCAGCATTTT. Translated: CASSIYRELSNQPQHF.

The genes are TRBV28 and TRBJ1-2; D is uncertain. Germline lookup yields CDR1 MDHEN and CDR2 SYDVKM. Deletions cut 3 bases from V and 0 bases from J, with 5 bases between. The CDR3 runs 13 residues. Written as DNA, the CDR3 is TGTGCCAGCAGTTTGCCGGCTAACTATGGCTACACCTTC. Its protein is CASSLPANYGYTF.

V gene TRBV6-5 combines with J gene TRBJ2-1; D is ambiguous. Trimming took 5 bases from V and 8 from J, leaving 16 bases between them. CDR3 length: 14 amino acids. CDR1 and CDR2 (germline): MNHEY, SVGAGI. This CDR3 is CASSPPSALYEQFF. In DNA, the CDR3 is TGTGCCAGCAGTCCCCCCTCCGCGCTTTATGAGCAGTTCTTC.

Comments on this clone: Other DNA sequences in this sample translate to the same CDR3. CDR3: CASSLDRDNQPQHF. The CDR3 DNA sequence: TGTGCCAGCAGCTTGGACAGGGATAATCAGCCCCAGCATTTT. V gene TRBV5-4 combines with J gene TRBJ1-5; the D gene is possibly TRBD1 (6 bases). Germline-derived CDR1 and CDR2 are SGHNT and YYREEE (reference sequence). The CDR3 totals 14 residues. V shed 0 bases and J shed 4 bases, with 8 bases lying between them.

This clone was detected once. This chain uses TRBV3-1 (or the pseudogene TRBV3-2) with TRBJ2-2, with a possible D match to TRBD2 (7 bases). The germline V and J ends were trimmed by 0 bases and 1 base, with 15 bases remaining between them. This CDR3 spans 18 amino acids. The germline gives CDR1 LGHDT, CDR2 YNNKEL (reference sequence). The CDR3 loop is CASSQDRWGGQNTGELFF. CDR3 coding DNA: TGTGCCAGCAGCCAAGATCGTTGGGGGGGCCAGAACACCGGGGAGCTGTTTTTT.

This clone was seen a few times. J is TRBJ2-3 and V is TRBV15; 7 bases are a match to TRBD1. Germline V gene data show CDR1 as LNHNV and CDR2 as YYDKDF (reference sequence). This CDR3 region has 14 residues. The J segment lost 6 bases and the V segment lost 5 bases, leaving 8 bases of the junction unmatched. The CDR3 loop reads CATSRPDRADTQYF. The CDR3 bases are TGTGCCACCAGCCGGCCAGACAGGGCGGATACGCAGTATTTT.

J is TRBJ1-6 and V is TRBV5-4, with 9 positions matching TRBD1. CDR3 length: 15 residues. Germline lookup yields CDR1 SGHNT and CDR2 YYREEE (reference sequence). V was pared by 1 base and J by 10 bases, with 6 bases of the junction left unmatched. This chain's CDR3 is CASSLLDRGNSPLHF. The CDR3 region has the DNA TGTGCCAGCAGCTTGCTGGACAGGGGAAACTCACCCCTCCACTTT. The full variable domain, in which reference TRBV5-4 and TRBJ1-6 provide the parts outside the CDR3, is ETGVTQSPTHLIKTRGQQVTLRCSSQSGHNTVSWYQQALGQGPQFIFQYYREEENGRGNFPPRFSGLQFPNYSSELNVNALELDDSALYLCASSLLDRGNSPLHFGNGTRLTVT.

The chain couples TRBV5-1 to TRBJ2-1; 7 bases are shared with TRBD2. This CDR3 spans 14 amino acids. Looked up from germline, CDR1 is SGHRS and CDR2 is YFSETQ. After removal of 0 bases from V and 7 bases from J, the junction contained 4 bases not matched to a gene. The CDR3 DNA reads as TGCGCCAGCAGCTTGGCGGCGGGAGAGAATGAGCAGTTCTTC. It translates to CASSLAAGENEQFF.

The rearrangement joins TRBV24-1 to TRBJ2-1; TRBD2 is a possible D gene (6 bases). CDR3 length: 13 amino acids. Germline V CDR1 and CDR2: KGHDR, SFDVKD. The V end lost 9 bases, the J end lost 8 bases, and 16 bases lay between the germline ends. As DNA, the CDR3 is TGTGCCACCGCCGACCGGGACTTCGATGAGCAGTTCTTC. As protein: CATADRDFDEQFF.